This passage covers 32 T cell receptor beta chains from one sample sequenced in a study of blood T cell repertoires in COVID-19. The method was immunoSEQ multiplex PCR; TCRdb's version includes in-frame clones alone and lacks a portion of them. The table shows roughly 310,000 clones, with about nine tenths occurring only once. Sample: PBMCs or T cells enriched from blood (not recorded which). The receptors originated from a man in his sixties who had recovered from COVID-19.

The gene calls are TRBV24-1 and TRBJ2-2; a possible D gene is TRBD1 (6 bases). The germline CDR1 and CDR2 sequences are KGHDR and SFDVKD. The V and J ends lost 6 bases and 1 base respectively, with 8 bases between them. This CDR3 spans 14 amino acids. The CDR3 loop is CATSRTVNTGELFF. CDR3 bases: TGTGCCACCAGTCGGACAGTGAACACCGGGGAGCTGTTTTTT.

The chain carries TRBV6-6 and TRBJ2-7; tentatively, D is TRBD1 (6 bases). Trimming shortened V by 2 bases and J by 6 bases, and 11 bases separated the two germline ends. This CDR3 contains 13 residues. The germline V gene encodes CDR1 MNHNY and CDR2 SVGAGI (reference sequence). The CDR3 nucleotides read TGTGCCAGCAGTTACCTTCAGGGGTTCGAGCAGTACTTC. It translates to CASSYLQGFEQYF.

This chain joins TRBV12-3 or TRBV12-4 and TRBJ2-3; D possibly corresponds to TRBD2 (5 bases). This CDR3 region has 12 residues. Deletions cut 6 bases from V and 6 bases from J, with 10 bases between. The CDR3 DNA reads TGTGCCAGCAGCAAATCTAGCGATACGCAGTATTTT. Translation: CASSKSSDTQYF.

The chain links TRBV6-4 to TRBJ2-1, with 16 bases aligning to TRBD2. This CDR3 contains 17 residues. The V segment lost 5 bases and the J segment 5 bases; nucleotides outside the gene matches: 6. In germline, CDR1 is MRHNA, CDR2 SNTAGT. In DNA, the CDR3 is TGTGCCAGCAGTAGTCTGGGGACTAGCGGGAGGGACAATGAGCAGTTCTTC. This translates into CASSSLGTSGRDNEQFF.

This chain joins TRBV15 and TRBJ1-2; a possible D gene is TRBD1 (5 bases). Per germline, CDR1 LNHNV and CDR2 YYDKDF (reference sequence). CDR3 length: 13 residues. V dropped 7 bases and J dropped 5 bases, with 14 bases sitting between them. As DNA, the CDR3 is TGTGCCACCAATAACGGCAGGGTTTATGGCTACACCTTC. Its translation is CATNNGRVYGYTF. The entire variable domain, with the rest obtained from reference TRBV15 and TRBJ1-2, is as follows: DAMVIQNPRYQVTQFGKPVTLSCSQTLNHNVMYWYQQKSSQAPKLLFHYYDKDFNNEADTPDNFQSRRPNTSFCFLDIRSPGLGDTAMYLCATNNGRVYGYTFGSGTRLTVV.

The chain recombines TRBV5-6 with TRBJ1-6, with 7 bases that match TRBD1. CDR3 length equals 15 residues. Losses at the gene ends were 4 bases for V and 6 bases for J; bases not matched to a gene: 7. In germline, CDR1 is SGHDT, CDR2 YYEEEE. The CDR3, as DNA: TGTGCCAGCAGCACACCCGGGACAGCTAATTCACCCCTCCACTTT. This sequence encodes CASSTPGTANSPLHF.

This clone was counted a few times. The chain has TRBV3-1 (or the pseudogene TRBV3-2) and TRBJ1-2; D gene ambiguous. The CDR3 runs 14 residues. Germline V gives CDR1 LGHDT, CDR2 YNNKEL (reference sequence). V lost 8 bases and J 5 bases, leaving 18 bases between the germline ends. CDR3 coding DNA: TGTGCCAGCCCCGGGTTGGCGGGGTCTTATGGCTACACCTTC. Protein: CASPGLAGSYGYTF.

The rearrangement uses TRBV5-1 and TRBJ1-5; D is perhaps TRBD1 (5 bases). Trimming stripped 0 bases from V and 4 bases from J, with 11 bases between. In germline, CDR1 is SGHRS, CDR2 YFSETQ. The CDR3 consists of 15 residues. CDR3 amino acids: CASSLAGEGNQPQHF. The DNA for the CDR3 is TGCGCCAGCAGCTTGGCCGGGGAGGGGAATCAGCCCCAGCATTTT.

This chain joins TRBV19 and TRBJ1-2; TRBD1 aligns across 7 bases. CDR3 length equals 14 residues. After removal of 7 bases from V and 7 bases from J, the junction contained 12 bases not matched to a gene. CDR1 is LNHDA and CDR2 is SQIVND in the germline V gene (reference sequence). As DNA, the CDR3 is TGTGCCAGTATCTTCAGAGAGGGGGCGCCTGGCTACACCTTC. Residues: CASIFREGAPGYTF.

The chain couples TRBV3-1 (or the pseudogene TRBV3-2) to TRBJ1-2, with D possibly matching TRBD1 (5 bases). The V gene's germline CDR1 is LGHDT and CDR2 YNNKEL (reference sequence). Trimming cost V 5 bases and J 4 bases, with 14 bases left between them. The CDR3 contains 14 residues. The CDR3 DNA reads TGTGCCAGCAGCGTGGGGCCCAAGGGCTATGGCTACACCTTC. It specifies CASSVGPKGYGYTF.

The chain uses TRBV30 and TRBJ2-1, with D possibly TRBD1 on 5 matching bases. This CDR3 spans 13 amino acids. CDR1 GTSNPN and CDR2 SVGIG come from the germline V gene (reference sequence). Trimming cost V 0 bases and J 7 bases, with 10 bases left between them. For the CDR3, the DNA is TGTGCCTGGAGTGTCATGGACAAAAATGAGCAGTTCTTC. It specifies CAWSVMDKNEQFF.

The V gene is TRBV3-1 (or the pseudogene TRBV3-2), the J gene TRBJ1-4; D gene ambiguous. Germline V gene lookup returns CDR1 LGHDT and CDR2 YNNKEL (reference sequence). This CDR3 contains 14 residues. V dropped 5 bases and J dropped 0 bases, with 7 bases sitting between them. This chain's CDR3 is CASSSSATNEKLFF. DNA for the CDR3: TGTGCCAGCAGCTCCTCCGCAACTAATGAAAAACTGTTTTTT.

This clone was seen a few times. Written as DNA, the CDR3 is TGTGCCTGGAGTCTAGCGGGAGGACATGAGCAGTTCTTC. It specifies CAWSLAGGHEQFF. The chain has TRBV30 and TRBJ2-1; 11 positions match TRBD2. This CDR3 comprises 13 residues. Germline V gene data show CDR1 as GTSNPN and CDR2 as SVGIG (reference sequence). V was pared by 2 bases and J by 8 bases, with 2 bases of the junction left unmatched.

This clone occurred once. J is TRBJ2-1 and V is TRBV5-4; TRBD1 agrees at 7 bases. The germline CDR1 and CDR2 sequences are SGHNT and YYREEE (reference sequence). The CDR3 sequence is 17 residues long. Trimming took 4 bases from V and 8 from J; bases not matched to a gene: 18. The CDR3 loop is CASSDLKISDRVDEQFF. In nucleotides, the CDR3 is TGTGCCAGCAGCGACCTAAAAATTTCCGACAGGGTCGATGAGCAGTTCTTC. The whole variable domain, remainder taken from reference TRBV5-4 and TRBJ2-1, is ETGVTQSPTHLIKTRGQQVTLRCSSQSGHNTVSWYQQALGQGPQFIFQYYREEENGRGNFPPRFSGLQFPNYSSELNVNALELDDSALYLCASSDLKISDRVDEQFFGPGTRLTVL.

The rearrangement joins TRBV5-1 to TRBJ1-2; TRBD1 agrees at 10 bases. J gave up 4 bases and V 0 bases, and 3 bases lay outside the gene matches. The germline gives CDR1 SGHRS, CDR2 YFSETQ. This CDR3 contains 15 residues. The CDR3 is CASSLVGQGIYGYTF. CDR3 DNA sequence: TGCGCCAGCAGCTTGGTGGGACAGGGGATCTATGGCTACACCTTC.

This chain uses TRBV18 with TRBJ1-2; TRBD1 agrees at 9 bases. V shed 3 bases, J shed 13 bases, and the junction held 12 bases outside the gene matches. The CDR3 is 14 amino acids. From germline, CDR1 is KGHSH and CDR2 LQKENI. Here the CDR3 DNA reads TGTGCCAGCTCACCCGTCCCGGGACAGGGAGCCAGCACCTTC. This gives the protein CASSPVPGQGASTF. Supplemented by reference TRBV18 and TRBJ1-2, the full variable domain reads NAGVMQNPRHLVRRRGQEARLRCSPMKGHSHVYWYRQLPEEGLKFMVYLQKENIIDESGMPKERFSAEFPKEGPSILRIQQVVRGDSAAYFCASSPVPGQGASTFGSGTRLTVV.

This sequence joins TRBV27 and TRBJ2-7; maybe TRBD1 (5 bases). The CDR3 contains 14 residues. CDR1 is MNHEY, CDR2 SMNVEV, per germline (reference sequence). V lost 2 bases and J 2 bases, leaving 10 bases between the germline ends. CDR3 nucleotide sequence: TGTGCCAGCAGTTTAAGTAGACAGACCTACGAGCAGTACTTC. It yields the protein CASSLSRQTYEQYF.

The chain has TRBV27 and TRBJ2-3; maybe TRBD2 (6 bases). Germline CDR1 MNHEY, CDR2 SMNVEV (reference sequence). The CDR3 contains 15 residues. V dropped 6 bases and J dropped 0 bases, with 13 bases sitting between them. The CDR3 nucleotides are TGTGCCAGCAGGGCAAAGGGGACTAGCACAGATACGCAGTATTTT. It specifies CASRAKGTSTDTQYF.

The CDR3, as DNA: TGTGCCAGCAGCCGCCAGGGTGGCCCCTACAATGAGCAGTTCTTC. The encoded protein is CASSRQGGPYNEQFF. The genes are TRBV4-2 and TRBJ2-1; D possibly corresponds to TRBD1 (5 bases). The CDR3 contains 15 residues. Germline CDR1 is LGHNA and CDR2 is YNFKEQ. Trimming cost V 4 bases and J 2 bases, with 12 bases left between them.

The chain joins TRBV3-1 (or the pseudogene TRBV3-2) to TRBJ2-7, with TRBD2 matching over 10 bases. CDR1 LGHDT and CDR2 YNNKEL come from the germline V gene (reference sequence). V dropped 0 bases and J dropped 6; count of bases not matched to a gene: 5. The CDR3 is made up of 15 amino acids. The CDR3 loop is CASSQDETSGREQYF. In DNA, the CDR3 is TGTGCCAGCAGCCAAGATGAGACTAGCGGGCGCGAGCAGTACTTC.

V and J are TRBV11-2 and TRBJ1-1, with D hard to call. This CDR3 comprises 15 residues. Germline V lookup: CDR1 SGHAT, CDR2 FQNNGV. Trimming stripped 7 bases from V and 0 bases from J, with 15 bases between. For the CDR3, the DNA is TGTGCCAGCACCCCCGCGCTTACTATGAACACTGAAGCTTTCTTT. Translated, it gives CASTPALTMNTEAFF. Drawing the rest from reference TRBV11-2 and TRBJ1-1, the complete variable domain is EAGVAQSPRYKIIEKRQSVAFWCNPISGHATLYWYQQILGQGPKLLIQFQNNGVVDDSQLPKDRFSAERLKGVDSTLKIQPAKLEDSAVYLCASTPALTMNTEAFFGQGTRLTVV.

V and J are TRBV12-3 or TRBV12-4 and TRBJ1-1; 7 bases agree with TRBD1. The CDR3 runs to 13 residues. Trimming at V came to 5 bases and at J to 8 bases, leaving 8 bases not matched to a gene. The CDR3 here is CASSNDRAREAFF. In DNA, the CDR3 is TGTGCCAGCAGTAACGACAGGGCTAGAGAAGCTTTCTTT.

This chain uses TRBV10-3 with TRBJ2-3; a possible D gene is TRBD2 (5 bases). Germline-derived CDR1 and CDR2 are ENHRY and SYGVKD. V was shortened by 6 bases and J by 4 bases, with 17 bases between the two germline ends. CDR3 size: 15 residues. CDR3 residues: CAISTRASRSDTQYF. In DNA form, the CDR3 reads TGTGCCATCAGCACACGGGCTAGCAGGTCAGATACGCAGTATTTT.

The table lists this clone with a few counts. The chain is built from TRBV15 and TRBJ1-1; D possibly corresponds to TRBD1 (6 bases). V lost 0 bases and J 1 base, leaving 9 bases between the germline ends. This CDR3 has 15 residues. CDR1 and CDR2 (germline): LNHNV, YYDKDF (reference sequence). CDR3 DNA sequence: TGTGCCACCAGCAGAGATCGCAGGGGGAACACTGAAGCTTTCTTT. Its translation is CATSRDRRGNTEAFF.

V gene TRBV30 combines with J gene TRBJ1-1; TRBD1 agrees at 8 bases. The CDR3 is 15 residues long. V was clipped by 1 base and J by 1 base; unmatched bases: 5. Germline V gene sequence: CDR1 GTSNPN, CDR2 SVGIG (reference sequence). CDR3 sequence: CAWSEGQGGNTEAFF. The CDR3 DNA reads as TGTGCCTGGAGTGAAGGACAGGGAGGGAACACTGAAGCTTTCTTT.

The chain couples TRBV19 to TRBJ2-7; D may be TRBD1 (5 bases). V shed 2 bases and J shed 2 bases, with 7 bases lying between them. Germline-derived CDR1 and CDR2 are LNHDA and SQIVND (reference sequence). The CDR3 is made up of 13 amino acids. CDR3 loop: CASSIQGAYEQYF. In DNA form, the CDR3 reads TGTGCCAGTAGTATACAGGGCGCCTACGAGCAGTACTTC.

Concerning this clone itself: A read error may account for a junction end that differs from germline. The chain combines TRBV5-3 with TRBJ2-1, with 11 bases lining up with TRBD1. TRBV5-3 is placed among ORFs of uncertain function. The length of the CDR3 is 16 residues. CDR3 sequence: CARSPLGDRGYSEQFF. Written as DNA, the CDR3 is TGTGCCAGAAGCCCCTTGGGGGACAGGGGGTACAGTGAGCAGTTCTTC.

The genes are TRBV7-9 and TRBJ1-1, with 10 bases matching TRBD1. From germline, CDR1 is SEHNR and CDR2 FQNEAQ (reference sequence). The CDR3 contains 16 residues. The J segment lost 4 bases and the V segment lost 5 bases, leaving 10 bases of the junction unmatched. The CDR3 bases are TGTGCCAGCAGCGACGGACAGGGGGTAAAGGCCACTGAAGCTTTCTTT. Translation: CASSDGQGVKATEAFF.

The chain links TRBV7-3 to TRBJ2-1, with TRBD2 matching 7 bases. The length of the CDR3 is 15 residues. V lost 1 base and J lost 5; bases outside the gene matches: 5. CDR1 is SGHTA, CDR2 FQGTGA, per germline. The CDR3 region is CASSLIGGTNNEQFF. Written as DNA, the CDR3 is TGTGCCAGCAGCTTAATCGGTGGGACTAACAATGAGCAGTTCTTC.

The rearrangement joins TRBV2 to TRBJ2-1, with TRBD1 matching 10 bases. V shed 7 bases and J 7 bases; nucleotides not matched to a gene: 13. This CDR3 contains 16 residues. CDR1 SNHLY and CDR2 FYNNEI come from the germline V gene. Here the CDR3 reads CASKLVTGGAGNEQFF. In DNA, the CDR3 is TGTGCCAGCAAATTGGTGACAGGGGGCGCGGGTAATGAGCAGTTCTTC.

The rearrangement links TRBV15 to TRBJ1-2, with 8 nucleotides matching TRBD1. Germline V lookup: CDR1 LNHNV, CDR2 YYDKDF (reference sequence). This CDR3 is built from 16 residues. Losses at the gene ends were 0 bases for V and 6 bases for J; bases not matched to a gene: 9. The CDR3 region is CATSRDPGGDSNGYTF. The CDR3 region has the DNA TGTGCCACCAGCAGAGATCCAGGGGGCGATAGCAATGGCTACACCTTC.

Only one count was recorded for this clone. The gene calls are TRBV18 and TRBJ1-1; TRBD1 might be the D (6 bases). CDR1 KGHSH and CDR2 LQKENI come from the germline V gene. This CDR3 spans 14 amino acids. With 2 bases removed from V and 8 bases from J, the gap between germline ends came to 15 bases. The CDR3 DNA reads TGTGCCAGCTCACCAAACAGGGTCAATGGAGAAGCTTTCTTT. The encoded protein is CASSPNRVNGEAFF.